This entry describes one TCR beta chain. The sample belongs to a study of T-cell reconstitution after alpha-beta-depleted transplantation in children. Unique molecular identifiers tagged the TCRbeta library. In TCRdb, the PCR reads were re-called with MiXCR into one record per CDR3 protein. The top ten hold around 4% of the sample, which has about 610,000 distinct CDR3 sequences, 10% seen once. Germline V gene data show CDR1 as SSHAT and CDR2 as FNYEAQ (reference sequence). The length of the CDR3 is 20 residues. V shed 0 bases and J 1 base; nucleotides not matched to a gene: 8. The clonotype was recovered from a human donor who donated a stem cell graft to a child with acute myeloid leukemia. The sequences come from PBMCs from the stem cell graft donor, collected from the stem cell graft. This sequence joins TRBV7-7 and TRBJ2-3, with 15 bases that match TRBD2. This chain's CDR3 is CASSLAQSGLAGGGTDTQYF. Written as DNA, the CDR3 is TGTGCCAGCAGCTTAGCCCAATCGGGACTAGCGGGAGGAGGCACAGATACGCAGTATTTT.